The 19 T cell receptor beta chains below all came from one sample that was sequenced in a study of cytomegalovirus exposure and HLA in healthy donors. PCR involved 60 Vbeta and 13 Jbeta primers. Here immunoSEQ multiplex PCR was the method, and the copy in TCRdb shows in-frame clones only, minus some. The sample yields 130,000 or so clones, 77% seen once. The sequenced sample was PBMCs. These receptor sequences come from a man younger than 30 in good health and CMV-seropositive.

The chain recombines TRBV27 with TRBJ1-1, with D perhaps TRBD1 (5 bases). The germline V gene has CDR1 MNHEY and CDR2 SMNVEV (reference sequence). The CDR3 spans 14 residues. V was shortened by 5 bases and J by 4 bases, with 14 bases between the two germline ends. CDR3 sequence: CASSPQGPSTEAFF. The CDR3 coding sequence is TGTGCCAGCAGTCCTCAGGGCCCCAGCACTGAAGCTTTCTTT.

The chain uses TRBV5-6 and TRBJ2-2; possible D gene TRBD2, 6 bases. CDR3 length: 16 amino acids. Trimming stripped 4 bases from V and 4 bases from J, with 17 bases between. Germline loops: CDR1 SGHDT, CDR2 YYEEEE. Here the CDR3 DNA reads TGTGCCAGCAGCCTCCTGTCGGGGCGGGGCACCGGGGAGCTGTTTTTT. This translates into CASSLLSGRGTGELFF.

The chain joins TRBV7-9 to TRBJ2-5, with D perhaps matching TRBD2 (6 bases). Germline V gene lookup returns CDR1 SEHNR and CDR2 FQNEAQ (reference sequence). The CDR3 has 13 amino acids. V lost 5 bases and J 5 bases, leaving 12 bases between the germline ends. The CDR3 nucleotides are TGTGCCAGCAGCGCCCGGGGAGGTGAGACCCAGTACTTC. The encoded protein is CASSARGGETQYF.

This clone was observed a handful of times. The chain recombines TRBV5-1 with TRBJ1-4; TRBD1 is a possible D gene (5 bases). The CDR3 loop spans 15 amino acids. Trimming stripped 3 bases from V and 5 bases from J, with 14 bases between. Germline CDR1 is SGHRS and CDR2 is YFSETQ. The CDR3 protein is CASSWMDMTNEKLFF. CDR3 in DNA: TGCGCCAGCAGCTGGATGGACATGACGAATGAAAAACTGTTTTTT. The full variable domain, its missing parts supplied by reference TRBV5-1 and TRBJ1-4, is KAGVTQTPRYLIKTRGQQVTLSCSPISGHRSVSWYQQTPGQGLQFLFEYFSETQRNKGNFPGRFSGRQFSNSRSEMNVSTLELGDSALYLCASSWMDMTNEKLFFGSGTQLSVL.

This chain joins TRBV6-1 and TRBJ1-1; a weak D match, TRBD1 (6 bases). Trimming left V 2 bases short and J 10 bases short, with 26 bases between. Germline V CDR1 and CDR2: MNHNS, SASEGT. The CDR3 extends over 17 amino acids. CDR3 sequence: CASSEWGTRFTRGVAFF. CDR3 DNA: TGTGCCAGCAGTGAATGGGGGACACGATTTACCCGAGGTGTAGCTTTCTTT.

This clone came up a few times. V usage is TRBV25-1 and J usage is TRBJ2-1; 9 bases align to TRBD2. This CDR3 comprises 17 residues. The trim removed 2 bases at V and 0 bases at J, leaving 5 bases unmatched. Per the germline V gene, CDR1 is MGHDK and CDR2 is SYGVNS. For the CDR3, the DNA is TGTGCCAGCAGTGAAGTGGTTAGCGGGAGCTCCTACAATGAGCAGTTCTTC. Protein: CASSEVVSGSSYNEQFF.

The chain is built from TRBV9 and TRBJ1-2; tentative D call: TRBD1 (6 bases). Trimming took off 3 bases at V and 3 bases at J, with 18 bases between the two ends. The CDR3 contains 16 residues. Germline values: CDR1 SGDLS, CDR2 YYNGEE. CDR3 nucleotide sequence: TGTGCCAGCAGCGCGAGCCGACAGGCGATTGACTATGGCTACACCTTC. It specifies CASSASRQAIDYGYTF.

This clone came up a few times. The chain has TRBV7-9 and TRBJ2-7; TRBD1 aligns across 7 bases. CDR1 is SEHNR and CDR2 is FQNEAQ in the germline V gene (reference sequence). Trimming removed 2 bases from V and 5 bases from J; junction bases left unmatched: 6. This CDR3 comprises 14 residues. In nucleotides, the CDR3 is TGTGCCAGCAGCTTAAAGGGGGCGTTAAACGAGCAGTACTTC. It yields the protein CASSLKGALNEQYF. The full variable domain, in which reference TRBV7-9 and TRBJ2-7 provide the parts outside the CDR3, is DTGVSQNPRHKITKRGQNVTFRCDPISEHNRLYWYRQTLGQGPEFLTYFQNEAQLEKSRLLSDRFSAERPKGSFSTLEIQRTEQGDSAMYLCASSLKGALNEQYFGPGTRLTVT.

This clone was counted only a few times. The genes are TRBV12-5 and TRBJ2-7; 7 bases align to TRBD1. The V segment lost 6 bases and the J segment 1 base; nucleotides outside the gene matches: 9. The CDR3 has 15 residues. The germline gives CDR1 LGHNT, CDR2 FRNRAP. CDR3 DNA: TGTGCTAGTGGACGAGTCCGGGACAGATCCTACGAGCAGTACTTC. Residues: CASGRVRDRSYEQYF.

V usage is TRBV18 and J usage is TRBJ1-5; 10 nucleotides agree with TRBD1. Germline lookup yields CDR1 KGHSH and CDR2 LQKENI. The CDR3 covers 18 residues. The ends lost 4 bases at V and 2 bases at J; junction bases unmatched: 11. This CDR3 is CASSQLLDRGEGNQPQHF. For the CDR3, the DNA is TGTGCCAGCTCACAACTTTTGGACAGGGGGGAAGGCAATCAGCCCCAGCATTTT.

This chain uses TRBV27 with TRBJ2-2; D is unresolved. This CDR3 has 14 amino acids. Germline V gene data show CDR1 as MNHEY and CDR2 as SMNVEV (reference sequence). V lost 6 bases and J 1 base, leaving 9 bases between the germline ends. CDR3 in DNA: TGTGCCAGCAGGGCAGGCCAGAACACCGGGGAGCTGTTTTTT. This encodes CASRAGQNTGELFF.

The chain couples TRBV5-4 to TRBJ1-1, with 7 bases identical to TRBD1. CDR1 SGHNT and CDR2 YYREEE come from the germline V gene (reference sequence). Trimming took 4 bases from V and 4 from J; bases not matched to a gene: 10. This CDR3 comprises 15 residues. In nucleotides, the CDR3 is TGTGCCAGCAGCCCTCAGGACAGGTTGAGCACTGAAGCTTTCTTT. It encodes CASSPQDRLSTEAFF.

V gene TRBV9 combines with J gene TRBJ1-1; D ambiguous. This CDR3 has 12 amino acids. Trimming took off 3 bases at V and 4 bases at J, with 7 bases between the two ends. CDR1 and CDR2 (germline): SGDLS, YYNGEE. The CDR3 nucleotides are TGTGCCAGCAGCGCCCTAGGCACTGAAGCTTTCTTT. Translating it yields CASSALGTEAFF.

CDR3 region: CASSIAGEELLYGYTF. In DNA, the CDR3 is TGTGCCAGTAGTATAGCCGGGGAGGAATTACTGTATGGCTACACCTTC. The chain uses TRBV19 and TRBJ1-2; D unclear. Trimming stripped 1 base from V and 5 bases from J, with 17 bases between. Germline CDR1 and CDR2: LNHDA and SQIVND (reference sequence). This CDR3 has 16 amino acids.

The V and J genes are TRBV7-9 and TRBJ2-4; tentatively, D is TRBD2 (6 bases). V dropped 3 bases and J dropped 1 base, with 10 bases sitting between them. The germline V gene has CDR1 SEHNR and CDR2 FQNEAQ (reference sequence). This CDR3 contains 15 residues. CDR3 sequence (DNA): TGTGCCAGCAGCTTGGGCGGGGATGCCAAAAACATTCAGTACTTC. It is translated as CASSLGGDAKNIQYF.

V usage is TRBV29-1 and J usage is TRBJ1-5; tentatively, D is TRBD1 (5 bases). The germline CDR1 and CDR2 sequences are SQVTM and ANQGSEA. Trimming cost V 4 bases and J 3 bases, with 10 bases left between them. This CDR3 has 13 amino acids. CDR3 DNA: TGCAGCGTTGCCACAGGCTCCAATCAGCCCCAGCATTTT. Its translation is CSVATGSNQPQHF.

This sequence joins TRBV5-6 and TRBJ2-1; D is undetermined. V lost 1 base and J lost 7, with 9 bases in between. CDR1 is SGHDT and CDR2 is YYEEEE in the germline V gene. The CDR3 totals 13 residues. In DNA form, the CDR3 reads TGTGCCAGCAGCTTGTCGGGTTGGAATGAGCAGTTCTTC. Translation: CASSLSGWNEQFF. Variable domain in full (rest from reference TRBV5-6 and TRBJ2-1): DAGVTQSPTHLIKTRGQQVTLRCSPKSGHDTVSWYQQALGQGPQFIFQYYEEEERQRGNFPDRFSGHQFPNYSSELNVNALLLGDSALYLCASSLSGWNEQFFGPGTRLTVL.

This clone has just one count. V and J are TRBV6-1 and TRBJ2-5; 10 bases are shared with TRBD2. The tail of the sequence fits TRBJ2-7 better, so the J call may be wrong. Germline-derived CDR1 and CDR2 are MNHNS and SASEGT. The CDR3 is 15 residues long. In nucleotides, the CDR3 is TGTGCCAGCAGTAGTAGCGGGGGGCCTCGGGACGAGCAGTACTTC. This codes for CASSSSGGPRDEQYF.

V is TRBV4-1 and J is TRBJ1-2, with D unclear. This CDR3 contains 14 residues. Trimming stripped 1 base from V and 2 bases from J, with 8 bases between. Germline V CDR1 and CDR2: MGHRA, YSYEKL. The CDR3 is CASSQGASNYGYTF. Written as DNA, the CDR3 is TGCGCCAGCAGCCAAGGAGCGTCGAACTATGGCTACACCTTC.